Reported below is one T cell receptor beta chain. After extraction with the RNeasy kit, roughly 0.45 to 1 ug of the RNA was reverse transcribed using random hexamers. Amplification of TCR beta CDR3 by immunoSEQ multiplex PCR spanned 54 Vbeta and 13 Jbeta. TCRdb processed the immunoSEQ multiplex PCR reads anew with MiXCR; each CDR3 protein has one entry. Of around 180,000 distinct CDR3 sequences listed, almost 96% were seen once; the top ten hold approximately 0.09%. The record originates from a study of CD8 T cells in Susac syndrome. Trimming left V 5 bases short and J 1 base short, with 10 bases between. From germline, CDR1 is SGHAT and CDR2 FQNNGV. The length of the CDR3 is 14 residues.

This receptor was obtained from a human donor with multiple sclerosis. The specimen sequenced was CD4+ T cells from PBMCs. The rearrangement joins TRBV11-2 to TRBJ2-3, with a tentative D call TRBD2 (6 bases). The CDR3 region is CASSPGDGTDTQYF. In DNA, the CDR3 is TGTGCCAGCAGCCCGGGGGATGGCACAGATACGCAGTATTTT.